These 4 T cell receptor beta chains were sequenced from one sample in a study of cytomegalovirus exposure and HLA in healthy donors. 60 Vbeta and 13 Jbeta primers were used in PCR. Assay used: immunoSEQ multiplex PCR; TCRdb lists only in-frame clones, some missing. In all, the sample yields about 170,000 clones. Sample: PBMCs. These receptor sequences come from a woman aged 18-30 years in good health and CMV-seropositive.

The rearrangement uses TRBV19 and TRBJ2-7; D may be TRBD2 (5 bases). This CDR3 is 13 amino acids long. Deletions cut 4 bases from V and 1 base from J, with 8 bases between. In germline, CDR1 is LNHDA, CDR2 SQIVND (reference sequence). CDR3 DNA: TGTGCCAGTAGTAACGGGGTATCCTACGAGCAGTACTTC. It specifies CASSNGVSYEQYF.

The chain joins TRBV18 to TRBJ2-5; possible D gene TRBD2, 5 bases. The CDR3 runs 13 residues. V lost 0 bases to trimming and J lost 3 bases, with 5 bases between them. Germline CDR1 is KGHSH and CDR2 is LQKENI. CDR3 amino acids: CASSPPGEETQYF. The DNA of the CDR3 is TGTGCCAGCTCACCACCCGGGGAAGAGACCCAGTACTTC.

The J gene is TRBJ2-1, the V gene TRBV29-1, with 7 bases that match TRBD1. This CDR3 comprises 14 residues. Germline CDR1 reads SQVTM; CDR2 reads ANQGSEA. V shed 1 base, J shed 8 bases, and the junction held 8 bases outside the gene matches. The CDR3 DNA sequence: TGCAGCGTTGAAGGGGGGATGCAGGGGGATGAGCAGTTCTTC. This translates into CSVEGGMQGDEQFF.

The chain is built from TRBV6-1 and TRBJ1-3; D is unclear. Deletions cut 8 bases from V and 3 bases from J, with 11 bases between. The CDR3 loop spans 13 amino acids. Looked up from germline, CDR1 is MNHNS and CDR2 is SASEGT. CDR3 in amino acids: CASGAGYGNTIYF. The CDR3 nucleotides read TGTGCCAGCGGCGCGGGATATGGAAACACCATATATTTT.